This T cell receptor (beta chain) was sequenced in a study of blood T cell repertoires in COVID-19. Method: immunoSEQ multiplex PCR; TCRdb's copy keeps in-frame clones and lacks some. In the table there are about 150,000 clones, 70% to 85% of which are singletons. Germline V lookup: CDR1 SGHAT, CDR2 FQNNGV. The ends lost 5 bases at V and 2 bases at J; junction bases unmatched: 8. The CDR3 has 15 amino acids. The TCR was taken from a woman between 50 and 59 years old in a cohort sampled during active or convalescent COVID-19. The chain combines TRBV11-2 with TRBJ2-5; 7 bases align to TRBD2. The sequenced sample was peripheral blood. In nucleotides, the CDR3 is TGTGCCAGCAGCGAGCTAGGGACTACGCAAGAGACCCAGTACTTC. Its protein is CASSELGTTQETQYF.